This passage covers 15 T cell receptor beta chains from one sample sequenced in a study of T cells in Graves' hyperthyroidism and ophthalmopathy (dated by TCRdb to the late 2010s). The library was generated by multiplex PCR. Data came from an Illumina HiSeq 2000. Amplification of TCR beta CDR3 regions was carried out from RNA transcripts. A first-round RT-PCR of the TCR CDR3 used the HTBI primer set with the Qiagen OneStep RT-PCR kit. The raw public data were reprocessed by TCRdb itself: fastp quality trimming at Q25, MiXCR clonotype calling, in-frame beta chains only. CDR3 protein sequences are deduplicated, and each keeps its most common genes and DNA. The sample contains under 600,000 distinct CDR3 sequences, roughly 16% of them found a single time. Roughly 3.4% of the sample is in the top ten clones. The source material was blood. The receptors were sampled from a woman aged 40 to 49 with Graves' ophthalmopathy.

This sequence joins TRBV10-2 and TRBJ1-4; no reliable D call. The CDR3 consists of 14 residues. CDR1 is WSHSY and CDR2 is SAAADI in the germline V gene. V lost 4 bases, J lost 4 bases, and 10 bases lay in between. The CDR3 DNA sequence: TGCGCCAGCAGTGTGTGGCAGGATAATGAAAAACTGTTTTTT. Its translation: CASSVWQDNEKLFF.

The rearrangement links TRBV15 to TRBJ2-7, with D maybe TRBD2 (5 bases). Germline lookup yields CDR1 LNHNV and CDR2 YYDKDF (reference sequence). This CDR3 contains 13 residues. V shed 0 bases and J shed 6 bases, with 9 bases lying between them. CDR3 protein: CATSRDRGSEQYF. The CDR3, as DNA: TGTGCCACCAGCAGAGATCGGGGATCCGAGCAGTACTTC.

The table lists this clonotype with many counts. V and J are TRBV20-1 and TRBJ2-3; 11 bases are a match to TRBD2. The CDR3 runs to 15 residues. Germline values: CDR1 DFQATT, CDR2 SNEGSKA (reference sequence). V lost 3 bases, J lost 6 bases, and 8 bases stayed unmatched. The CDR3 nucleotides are TGCAGTGCTAGCCTTAGCGGGAGGGCCTTGGATACGCAGTATTTT. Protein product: CSASLSGRALDTQYF.

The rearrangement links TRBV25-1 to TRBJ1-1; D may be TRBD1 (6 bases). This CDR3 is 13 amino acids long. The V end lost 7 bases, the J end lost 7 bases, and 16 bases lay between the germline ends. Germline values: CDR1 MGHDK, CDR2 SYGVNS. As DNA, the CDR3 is TGTGCCAGCACTAGACAGGCGGACGTTGAAGCTTTCTTT. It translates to CASTRQADVEAFF.

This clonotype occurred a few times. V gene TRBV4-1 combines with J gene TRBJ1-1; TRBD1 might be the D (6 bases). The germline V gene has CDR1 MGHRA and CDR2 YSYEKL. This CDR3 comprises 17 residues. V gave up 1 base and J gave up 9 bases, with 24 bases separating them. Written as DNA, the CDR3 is TGCGCCAGCAGCCAAGGGACCACAGGGAACACCCCCCAACAAGCTTTCTTT. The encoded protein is CASSQGTTGNTPQQAFF.

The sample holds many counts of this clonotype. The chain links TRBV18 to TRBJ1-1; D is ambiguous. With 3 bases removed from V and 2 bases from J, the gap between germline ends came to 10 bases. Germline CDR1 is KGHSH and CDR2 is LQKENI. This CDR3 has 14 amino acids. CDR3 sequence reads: CASSPRGLNTEAFF. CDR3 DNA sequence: TGTGCCAGCTCACCCAGAGGATTAAACACTGAAGCTTTCTTT.

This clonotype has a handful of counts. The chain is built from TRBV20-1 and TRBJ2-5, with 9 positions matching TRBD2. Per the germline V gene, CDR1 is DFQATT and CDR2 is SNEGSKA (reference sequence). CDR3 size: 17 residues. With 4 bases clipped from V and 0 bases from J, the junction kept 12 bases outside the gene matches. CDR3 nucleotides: TGCAGTGCTACCCAAATTGCGGGAGGGCCGTACCAAGAGACCCAGTACTTC. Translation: CSATQIAGGPYQETQYF.

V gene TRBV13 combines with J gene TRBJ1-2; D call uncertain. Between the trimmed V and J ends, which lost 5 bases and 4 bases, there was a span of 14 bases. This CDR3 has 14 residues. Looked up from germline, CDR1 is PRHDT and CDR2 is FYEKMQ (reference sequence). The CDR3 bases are TGTGCCAGCAGCCTCGCCACGACCTCCTATGGCTACACCTTC. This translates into CASSLATTSYGYTF.

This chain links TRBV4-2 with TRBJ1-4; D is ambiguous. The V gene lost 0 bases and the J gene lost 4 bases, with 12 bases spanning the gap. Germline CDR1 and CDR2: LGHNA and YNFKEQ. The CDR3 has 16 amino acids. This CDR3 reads CASSQDYGVGNEKLFF. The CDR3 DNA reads TGTGCCAGCAGCCAAGATTATGGAGTCGGTAATGAAAAACTGTTTTTT.

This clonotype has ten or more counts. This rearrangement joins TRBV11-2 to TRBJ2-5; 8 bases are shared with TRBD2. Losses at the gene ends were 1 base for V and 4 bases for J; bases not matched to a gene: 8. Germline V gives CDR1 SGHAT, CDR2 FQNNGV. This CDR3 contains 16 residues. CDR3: CASSLAAGGPLETQYF. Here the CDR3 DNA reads TGTGCCAGCAGCTTAGCGGCGGGGGGCCCTTTAGAGACCCAGTACTTC.

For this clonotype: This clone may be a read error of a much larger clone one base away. The CDR3 reads CSADIGLNTEAFF. CDR3 bases: TGCAGTGCCGATATCGGCCTGAACACTGAAGCTTTCTTT. The rearrangement joins TRBV20-1 to TRBJ1-1, with D hard to call. The CDR3 covers 13 residues. Germline V lookup: CDR1 DFQATT, CDR2 SNEGSKA (reference sequence). The ends were cut back, 6 bases at V and 0 bases at J, with 11 bases in the middle.

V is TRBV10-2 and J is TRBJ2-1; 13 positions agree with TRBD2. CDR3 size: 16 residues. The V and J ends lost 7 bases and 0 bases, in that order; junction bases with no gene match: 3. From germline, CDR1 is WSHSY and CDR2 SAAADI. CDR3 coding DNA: TGCGCCAGCACCCGGACTAGCGGGGGCTCCTACAATGAGCAGTTCTTC. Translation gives CASTRTSGGSYNEQFF.

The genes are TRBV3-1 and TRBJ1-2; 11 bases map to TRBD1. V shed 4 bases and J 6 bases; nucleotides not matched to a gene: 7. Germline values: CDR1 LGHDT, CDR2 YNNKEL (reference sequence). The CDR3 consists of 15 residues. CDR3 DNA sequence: TGTGCCAGCAGCCTCGGGACAGGGGGATTGGATGGCTACACCTTC. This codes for CASSLGTGGLDGYTF.

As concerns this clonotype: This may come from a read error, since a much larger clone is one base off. CDR3 in DNA: TGTGCCACTCGACAGGGCGGTCCTGGAGGGACCCAGTACTTC. Encoded protein: CATRQGGPGGTQYF. V is TRBV10-3 and J is TRBJ2-5; 7 nucleotides line up with TRBD1. The CDR3 runs 14 residues. Germline CDR1 ENHRY, CDR2 SYGVKD. The V and J ends lost 10 bases and 7 bases, in that order; junction bases with no gene match: 15.

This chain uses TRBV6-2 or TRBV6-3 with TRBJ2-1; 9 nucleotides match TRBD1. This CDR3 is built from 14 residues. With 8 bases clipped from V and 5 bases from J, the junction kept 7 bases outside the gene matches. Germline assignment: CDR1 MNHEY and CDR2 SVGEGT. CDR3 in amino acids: CASGRGQGNNEQFF. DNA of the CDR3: TGTGCCAGCGGTAGGGGACAGGGCAACAATGAGCAGTTCTTC.